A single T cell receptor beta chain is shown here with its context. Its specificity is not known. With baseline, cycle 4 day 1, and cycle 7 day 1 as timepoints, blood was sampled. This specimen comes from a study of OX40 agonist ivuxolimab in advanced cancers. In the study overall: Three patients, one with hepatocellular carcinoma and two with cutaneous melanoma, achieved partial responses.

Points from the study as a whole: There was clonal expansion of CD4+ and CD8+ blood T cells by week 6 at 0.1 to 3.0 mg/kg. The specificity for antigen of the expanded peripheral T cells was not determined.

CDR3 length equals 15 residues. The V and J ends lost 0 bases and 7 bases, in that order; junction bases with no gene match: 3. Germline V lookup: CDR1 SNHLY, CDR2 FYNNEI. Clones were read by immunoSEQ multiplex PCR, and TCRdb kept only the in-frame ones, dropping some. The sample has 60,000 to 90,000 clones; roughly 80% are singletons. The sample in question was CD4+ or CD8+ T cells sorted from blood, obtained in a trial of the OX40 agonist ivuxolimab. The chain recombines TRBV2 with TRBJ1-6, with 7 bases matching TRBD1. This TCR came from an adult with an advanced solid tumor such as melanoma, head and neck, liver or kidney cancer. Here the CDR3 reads CASSEAGQANSPLHF. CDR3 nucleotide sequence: TGTGCCAGCAGTGAAGCCGGACAGGCAAATTCACCCCTCCACTTT.